What follows describes a single T cell receptor beta chain. Its antigen is currently unknown. The sample holds other DNA sequences that translate to the same CDR3. The data were taken from a study of shared clonotypes between healthy human individuals. Study-wide background: A couple of women and three men aged 18 to 49 served as donors. Study results and caveats: Relative to their counterparts shared across all four donors, non-shared clonotypes exhibited diminished generation probabilities. As a rule, naive subsets had a larger estimated richness than memory subsets. Expectations were that clonotype sharing among donors would be affected by sequencing depth.

Assay used: immunoSEQ multiplex PCR; TCRdb lists only in-frame clones, some missing. The table includes around 2,000,000 clones, more than 85% detected once. CD45RO negativity and positive selection for CCR7 defined naive CD8 cells, a population that excluded terminally differentiated effector memory CD45RA+ cells. This TCR was sampled from a man between 18 and 35 years old in good health. Some clones in this sample may be carry-over from other donors' samples. The sample consisted of naive CD8+ T cells from PBMCs.

The CDR3 protein is CASSITGGGYEQYF. DNA for the CDR3: TGTGCCAGTAGTATTACAGGGGGAGGCTACGAGCAGTACTTC. The chain employs TRBV19 and TRBJ2-7; 8 nucleotides line up with TRBD1. J was trimmed by 3 bases and V by 3 bases; bases with no gene match: 4. CDR3 length: 14 amino acids. CDR1 LNHDA and CDR2 SQIVND come from the germline V gene (reference sequence).